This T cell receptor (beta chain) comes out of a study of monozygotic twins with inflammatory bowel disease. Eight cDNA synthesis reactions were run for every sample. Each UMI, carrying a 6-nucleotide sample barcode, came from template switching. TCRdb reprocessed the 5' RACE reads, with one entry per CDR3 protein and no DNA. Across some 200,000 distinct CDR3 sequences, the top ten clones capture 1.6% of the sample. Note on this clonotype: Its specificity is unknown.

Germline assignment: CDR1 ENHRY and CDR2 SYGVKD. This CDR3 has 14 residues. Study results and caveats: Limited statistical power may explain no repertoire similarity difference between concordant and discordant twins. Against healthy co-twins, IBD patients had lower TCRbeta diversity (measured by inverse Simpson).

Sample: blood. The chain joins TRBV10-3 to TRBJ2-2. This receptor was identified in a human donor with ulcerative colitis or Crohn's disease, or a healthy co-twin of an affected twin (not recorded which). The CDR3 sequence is CAISSSAVTGELFF.